Listed below are T cell receptor beta chains from one sample, sequenced in a study of regulatory and conventional T cells in RAG deficiency. Measured with immunoSEQ multiplex PCR; TCRdb has only the in-frame clones, and not every one. The sample holds 10,000 to 15,000 clones; 90% to 95% are singletons and the top ten take under 1.2%. This sample also appeared in a second study, on regulatory T cells.

The sequenced sample consisted of CD4+ effector T cells sorted from blood. These receptors all stem from a human donor in good health. Both conserved end residues are part of each CDR3. A D gene is named only where the DNA matches it firmly.

CDR3 | V | D | length | J
CAWRTTGSGNYGYTF | TRBV30 | NA | 15 | TRBJ1-2
CASSYPRGAGTDTQYF | TRBV4-2 | NA | 16 | TRBJ2-3
CASRMGQGFTEQYF | TRBV2 | TRBD1 | 14 | TRBJ2-7
CASSSPTGHGETQYF | TRBV11-2 | TRBD1 | 15 | TRBJ2-5
CASSERTGSPYGYTF | TRBV6-1 | TRBD1 | 15 | TRBJ1-2
CASSPGPGYEQYF | TRBV7-9 | NA | 13 | TRBJ2-7
CASSLGGINSPLHF | TRBV6-4 | NA | 14 | TRBJ1-6
CASNLYGYTF | TRBV6-5 | NA | 10 | TRBJ1-2
CASSLFQGASKEPQHF | TRBV5-6 | TRBD1 | 16 | TRBJ1-5
CASSPPSSLSYNEQFF | TRBV18 | NA | 16 | TRBJ2-1